This passage covers 21 T cell receptor beta chains from one sample sequenced in a study of cytomegalovirus exposure and HLA in healthy donors. The study ran its PCR with 60 Vbeta and 13 Jbeta primers. Sequenced by immunoSEQ multiplex PCR; TCRdb stores in-frame clones only, minus some. This repertoire includes about 120,000 clones. Sequencing was done on a sample of PBMCs. These receptors were taken from a young man in good health and CMV-seronegative.

Concerning this clone itself: The sample carries other DNA sequences with the same CDR3. This rearrangement joins TRBV7-2 to TRBJ1-5; D might be TRBD1 (6 bases). V lost 5 bases and J 4 bases, leaving 9 bases between the germline ends. The CDR3 sequence is 13 residues long. CDR1 is SGHTA and CDR2 is FQGNSA in the germline V gene. As DNA, the CDR3 is TGTGCCAGCAGCCCACAGGGTAATCAGCCCCAGCATTTT. It translates to CASSPQGNQPQHF. The full variable domain, completed using reference TRBV7-2 and TRBJ1-5, is GAGVSQSPSNKVTEKGKDVELRCDPISGHTALYWYRQSLGQGLEFLIYFQGNSAPDKSGLPSDRFSAERTGGSVSTLTIQRTQQEDSAVYLCASSPQGNQPQHFGDGTRLSIL.

The CDR3 DNA reads TGTGCCAGCAGTTGGACTAGCGGGGGGGCCCAAGGTGTCGGGGAGCTGTTTTTT. Protein sequence: CASSWTSGGAQGVGELFF. The chain is built from TRBV2 and TRBJ2-2, with 15 bases aligning to TRBD2. This CDR3 has 18 residues. J was trimmed by 7 bases and V by 5 bases; bases with no gene match: 11. The germline V gene has CDR1 SNHLY and CDR2 FYNNEI.

The chain is built from TRBV7-9 and TRBJ2-2; the match to TRBD1 covers 8 bases. CDR1 is SEHNR and CDR2 is FQNEAQ in the germline V gene (reference sequence). CDR3 length equals 16 residues. V was clipped by 6 bases and J by 0 bases; unmatched bases: 6. The CDR3 nucleotides are TGTGCCAGCAGAGAGAGGGACAGGTCGAACACCGGGGAGCTGTTTTTT. It encodes CASRERDRSNTGELFF.

V usage is TRBV7-8 and J usage is TRBJ2-5, with 7 nucleotides matching TRBD1. Germline-derived CDR1 and CDR2 are SGHVS and FQNEAQ. The CDR3 is 18 residues long. The trim removed 2 bases at V and 0 bases at J, leaving 12 bases unmatched. CDR3 region: CASSLPRDRDLYQETQYF. Here the CDR3 DNA reads TGTGCCAGCAGCTTACCCCGCGACAGGGATCTATACCAAGAGACCCAGTACTTC.

The rearrangement uses TRBV5-6 and TRBJ2-3; 8 bases fit TRBD1. Germline values: CDR1 SGHDT, CDR2 YYEEEE. V gave up 0 bases and J gave up 4 bases; unmatched junction bases: 10. The CDR3 loop spans 17 amino acids. CDR3 DNA: TGTGCCAGCAGCTTGGGCCAGGGGGCCCGGGACTCAGATACGCAGTATTTT. It translates to CASSLGQGARDSDTQYF. The full variable domain, rest sourced from reference TRBV5-6 and TRBJ2-3, is DAGVTQSPTHLIKTRGQQVTLRCSPKSGHDTVSWYQQALGQGPQFIFQYYEEEERQRGNFPDRFSGHQFPNYSSELNVNALLLGDSALYLCASSLGQGARDSDTQYFGPGTRLTVL.

CDR3 nucleotide sequence: TGTGCCAGCAGCGCTGACGGCCCGAGGACTGAAGCTTTCTTT. Residues: CASSADGPRTEAFF. The chain recombines TRBV5-4 with TRBJ1-1; D ambiguous. The V end was cut by 4 bases, the J end by 5 bases, with 15 bases between. This CDR3 is built from 14 residues. The germline V gene encodes CDR1 SGHNT and CDR2 YYREEE (reference sequence). Full variable domain (rest looked up from reference TRBV5-4 and TRBJ1-1): ETGVTQSPTHLIKTRGQQVTLRCSSQSGHNTVSWYQQALGQGPQFIFQYYREEENGRGNFPPRFSGLQFPNYSSELNVNALELDDSALYLCASSADGPRTEAFFGQGTRLTVV.

This chain uses TRBV2 with TRBJ1-5; the D is unclear. CDR1 and CDR2 from the germline V gene are SNHLY and FYNNEI. This CDR3 comprises 14 residues. V lost 7 bases, J lost 4 bases, and 14 bases lay in between. CDR3 amino acids: CASMTGVGNQPQHF. The CDR3 DNA follows: TGTGCCAGCATGACCGGGGTAGGGAATCAGCCCCAGCATTTT.

This chain joins TRBV28 and TRBJ2-2; a possible D gene is TRBD2 (6 bases). Trimming stripped 2 bases from V and 2 bases from J, with 15 bases between. CDR3 size: 17 residues. In germline, CDR1 is MDHEN, CDR2 SYDVKM. The CDR3 reads CASSLEPGLYNTGELFF. The CDR3 DNA is TGTGCCAGCAGTTTAGAACCGGGACTTTATAACACCGGGGAGCTGTTTTTT.

The V call is TRBV15, the J call TRBJ1-5; D is ambiguous. This CDR3 comprises 14 residues. CDR1 and CDR2 (germline): LNHNV, YYDKDF (reference sequence). V lost 2 bases, J lost 6 bases, and 11 bases lay in between. CDR3 sequence (DNA): TGTGCCACCAGCAGACCCGAGAGTAGTCAGCCCCAGCATTTT. Its translation: CATSRPESSQPQHF.

The CDR3 sequence is CASSLGGLNYGYTF. The CDR3 DNA reads as TGTGCCAGCAGCCTAGGGGGACTTAACTATGGCTACACCTTC. The chain employs TRBV7-9 and TRBJ1-2, with D possibly TRBD1 on 6 matching bases. The germline CDR1 and CDR2 sequences are SEHNR and FQNEAQ (reference sequence). Trimming took off 5 bases at V and 1 base at J, with 11 bases between the two ends. The CDR3 contains 14 residues.

V usage is TRBV5-4 and J usage is TRBJ2-2; no definite D call. There are 14 residues in the CDR3. The germline gives CDR1 SGHNT, CDR2 YYREEE (reference sequence). V was shortened by 4 bases and J by 3 bases, with 10 bases between the two germline ends. CDR3 sequence: CASSPIGYTGELFF. CDR3 nucleotide sequence: TGTGCCAGCAGCCCGATCGGGTACACCGGGGAGCTGTTTTTT.

The chain is built from TRBV5-1 and TRBJ2-3, with a tentative D call TRBD2 (6 bases). V was clipped by 7 bases and J by 0 bases, with 12 bases between them. Germline CDR1 is SGHRS and CDR2 is YFSETQ. The CDR3 spans 14 residues. This CDR3 is CASLGGASTDTQYF. Written as DNA, the CDR3 is TGCGCCAGCCTGGGCGGGGCAAGCACAGATACGCAGTATTTT.

The CDR3 DNA follows: TGTGCCAGCAGAAGGGAGGGTTACGAGCAGTACTTC. This translates into CASRREGYEQYF. This chain links TRBV2 with TRBJ2-7; 7 bases are a match to TRBD2. Per the germline V gene, CDR1 is SNHLY and CDR2 is FYNNEI. V lost 6 bases, J lost 4 bases, and 3 bases stayed unmatched. CDR3 length equals 12 residues.

V and J are TRBV11-3 and TRBJ1-3; 8 bases align to TRBD1. Germline trimming cut 4 bases from V and 0 bases from J; bases unmatched to any gene: 8. The germline V gene has CDR1 SGHNT and CDR2 YENEEA. The CDR3 covers 17 residues. This CDR3 reads CASSSGGTGLSGNTIYF. CDR3 DNA sequence: TGTGCCAGCAGCTCCGGTGGGACAGGCCTCTCTGGAAACACCATATATTTT.

This chain uses TRBV27 with TRBJ1-1; maybe TRBD1 (6 bases). This CDR3 contains 18 residues. Germline assignment: CDR1 MNHEY and CDR2 SMNVEV (reference sequence). V was clipped by 6 bases and J by 5 bases, with 28 bases between them. In DNA, the CDR3 is TGTGCCAGCAGGTCTCAAATACAGGGTCAGCTGCGCTTAACTGAAGCTTTCTTT. It is translated as CASRSQIQGQLRLTEAFF.

CDR3 sequence reads: CASSQEKRGQANYGYTF. The CDR3 DNA reads as TGCGCCAGCAGCCAAGAAAAGCGTGGACAAGCTAACTATGGCTACACCTTC. This sequence joins TRBV4-1 and TRBJ1-2, with a tentative D call TRBD1 (5 bases). This CDR3 region has 17 residues. V was shortened by 0 bases and J by 0 bases, with 14 bases between the two germline ends. From germline, CDR1 is MGHRA and CDR2 YSYEKL.

The chain uses TRBV6-1 and TRBJ2-7, with a tentative D call TRBD2 (7 bases). The CDR3 has 13 residues. V was cut by 0 bases and J by 10 bases, with 13 bases left in between. Germline loops: CDR1 MNHNS, CDR2 SASEGT. CDR3 nucleotides: TGTGCCAGCAGTGAAGCTGCCCGGGGGGCCCAGTACTTC. It codes for CASSEAARGAQYF.

This chain connects TRBV6-6 to TRBJ2-1; TRBD2 aligns across 7 bases. V dropped 0 bases and J dropped 10; count of bases not matched to a gene: 0. Germline lookup yields CDR1 MNHNY and CDR2 SVGAGI (reference sequence). This CDR3 has 12 amino acids. The CDR3 region is CASSYSTSEQFF. In DNA, the CDR3 is TGTGCCAGCAGTTACTCGACTAGCGAGCAGTTCTTC.

To note about this clone: This sample also contains other DNA sequences that code for the same CDR3. The rearrangement uses TRBV25-1 and TRBJ2-7, with 12 bases fitting TRBD1. Germline lookup yields CDR1 MGHDK and CDR2 SYGVNS. CDR3 size: 15 residues. V dropped 3 bases and J dropped 6; count of bases not matched to a gene: 6. The CDR3, as DNA: TGTGCCAGCAGTGAGTGGGACAGGGGGCGAGGCGAGCAGTACTTC. Translated, it gives CASSEWDRGRGEQYF.

The chain uses TRBV2 and TRBJ1-1; tentative D call: TRBD1 (5 bases). The CDR3 totals 14 residues. V lost 4 bases, J lost 6 bases, and 15 bases lay in between. CDR1 and CDR2 (germline): SNHLY, FYNNEI. The CDR3 DNA follows: TGTGCCAGCAGTGGGGGGGGGAGAGGGGCTGAAGCTTTCTTT. This codes for CASSGGGRGAEAFF.

V and J are TRBV2 and TRBJ2-3; 10 positions match TRBD1. V lost 4 bases to trimming and J lost 3 bases; unmatched junction nucleotides: 1. CDR1 is SNHLY, CDR2 FYNNEI, per germline. The CDR3 totals 14 residues. The CDR3, as DNA: TGTGCCAGCAGTGGACAGGGGGCGACAGATACGCAGTATTTT. It yields the protein CASSGQGATDTQYF.